The rows below give T cell receptor beta chains drawn from one sample of a study of blood T cell repertoires in COVID-19. Sequencing used immunoSEQ multiplex PCR; TCRdb keeps in-frame clones, though not all of them. The table shows a few hundred thousand clones, with around four fifths occurring only once. The sample was PBMCs or T cells enriched from blood (not recorded which). The source of these receptors is a woman between 50 and 59 years old who had recovered from COVID-19. Both conserved end residues are part of each CDR3. Fields, in order: V gene, J gene, CDR3 protein.

V gene: TRBV9; J gene: TRBJ2-1; CDR3 protein: CASSVEQVSSYNEQFF
V gene: TRBV14; J gene: TRBJ2-3; CDR3 protein: CASSQFGGLGDTQYF
V gene: TRBV11-2; J gene: TRBJ2-7; CDR3 protein: CASSSRPDSAYEQYF
V gene: TRBV7-2; J gene: TRBJ1-6; CDR3 protein: CASSLLSGQGYSYNSPLHF
V gene: TRBV18; J gene: TRBJ2-2; CDR3 protein: CASSPGQGNTGELFF
V gene: TRBV5-1; J gene: TRBJ1-6; CDR3 protein: CASSLGTRPPNSPLHF
V gene: TRBV29-1; J gene: TRBJ1-2; CDR3 protein: CSVLPGYTF
V gene: TRBV11-1; J gene: TRBJ2-7; CDR3 protein: CASSFGRYEQYF
V gene: TRBV5-4; J gene: TRBJ2-3; CDR3 protein: CASSPKDKGGPQYF
V gene: TRBV5-1; J gene: TRBJ1-1; CDR3 protein: CASSSLGQAGTEAFF
V gene: TRBV19; J gene: TRBJ1-2; CDR3 protein: CASSTGTGSGGYTF
V gene: TRBV9; J gene: TRBJ1-1; CDR3 protein: CASSVGTVNTEAFF
V gene: TRBV6-5; J gene: TRBJ1-2; CDR3 protein: CASLQGTGGNGYTF
V gene: TRBV5-6; J gene: TRBJ1-2; CDR3 protein: CASSLGTGARDGYTF
V gene: TRBV19; J gene: TRBJ1-2; CDR3 protein: CASTLVGQMAYGYTF
V gene: TRBV7-9; J gene: TRBJ2-4; CDR3 protein: CASSSGGLRPKNIQYF
V gene: TRBV28; J gene: TRBJ2-7; CDR3 protein: CASSLGPTGGVYEQYF
V gene: TRBV3-1/TRBV3-2; J gene: TRBJ1-6; CDR3 protein: CASSQGADSNSPLHF
V gene: TRBV7-6; J gene: TRBJ2-1; CDR3 protein: CASSPQGGQSYNEQFF
V gene: TRBV19; J gene: TRBJ1-4; CDR3 protein: CASTSPSQPGEKLFF
V gene: TRBV30; J gene: TRBJ2-1; CDR3 protein: CAWSNPPGLNNEQFF
V gene: TRBV7-2; J gene: TRBJ2-5; CDR3 protein: CASSLETQYF
V gene: TRBV3-1/TRBV3-2; J gene: TRBJ2-1; CDR3 protein: CASGRLAGGSYNEQFF
V gene: TRBV4-1; J gene: TRBJ1-6; CDR3 protein: CASSHPAVNSPLHF